This entry describes one T cell receptor beta chain. What it binds is unknown. The record originates from a study of somatic mutations in cytotoxic T cells in rheumatoid arthritis. General study results and limits: Age was associated with higher CD8+ clonality in rheumatoid arthritis patients, not in healthy controls. Which antigens the expanded CD8+ clones targeted was unknown.

Assay used: immunoSEQ multiplex PCR; TCRdb lists only in-frame clones, some missing. Of more than 10,000 clones listed, 75% to 85% are singletons. V lost 4 bases and J 2 bases, leaving 15 bases between the germline ends. The CDR3 consists of 16 residues. Germline V lookup: CDR1 MDHEN, CDR2 SYDVKM. This TCR was sampled from an adult with rheumatoid arthritis. Sequencing was performed on CD8+ T cells sorted from blood. The chain has TRBV28 and TRBJ1-5, with D possibly TRBD1 on 6 matching bases. The CDR3 is CASSSLGARGNQPQHF. DNA for the CDR3: TGTGCCAGCAGTTCTCTGGGGGCGCGGGGCAATCAGCCCCAGCATTTT.